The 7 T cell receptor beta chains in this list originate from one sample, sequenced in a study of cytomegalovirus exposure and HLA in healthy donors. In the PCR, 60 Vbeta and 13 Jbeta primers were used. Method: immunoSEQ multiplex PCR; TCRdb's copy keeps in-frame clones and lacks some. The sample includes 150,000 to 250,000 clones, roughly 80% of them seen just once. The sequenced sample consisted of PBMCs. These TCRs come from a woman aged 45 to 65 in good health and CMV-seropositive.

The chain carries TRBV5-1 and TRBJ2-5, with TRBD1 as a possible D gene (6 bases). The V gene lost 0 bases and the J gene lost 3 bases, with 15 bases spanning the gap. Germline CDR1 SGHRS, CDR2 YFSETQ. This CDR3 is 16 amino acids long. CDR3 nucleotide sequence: TGCGCCAGCAGCTTGGGGGTTTCGGCAGGGGAAGAGACCCAGTACTTC. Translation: CASSLGVSAGEETQYF.

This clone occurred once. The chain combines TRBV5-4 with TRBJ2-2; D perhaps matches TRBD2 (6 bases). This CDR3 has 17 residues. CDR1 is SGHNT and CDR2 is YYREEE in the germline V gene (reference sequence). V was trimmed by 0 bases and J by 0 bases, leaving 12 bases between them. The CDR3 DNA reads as TGTGCCAGCAGCTTGGGCCATAGCGGACCGAACACCGGGGAGCTGTTTTTT. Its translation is CASSLGHSGPNTGELFF.

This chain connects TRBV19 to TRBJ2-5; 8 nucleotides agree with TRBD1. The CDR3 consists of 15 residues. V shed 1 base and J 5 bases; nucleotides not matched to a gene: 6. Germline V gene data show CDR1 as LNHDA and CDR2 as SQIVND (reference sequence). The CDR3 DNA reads TGTGCCAGTAGTATAGGAGACAGGGGAATCGAGACCCAGTACTTC. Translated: CASSIGDRGIETQYF.

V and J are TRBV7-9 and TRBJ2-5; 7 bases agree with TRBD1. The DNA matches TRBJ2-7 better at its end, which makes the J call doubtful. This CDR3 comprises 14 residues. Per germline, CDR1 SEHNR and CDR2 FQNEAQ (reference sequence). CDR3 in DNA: TGTGCCAGCAGGCGTTCCCAAGGGGGCGGCGAGCAGTACTTC. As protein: CASRRSQGGGEQYF.

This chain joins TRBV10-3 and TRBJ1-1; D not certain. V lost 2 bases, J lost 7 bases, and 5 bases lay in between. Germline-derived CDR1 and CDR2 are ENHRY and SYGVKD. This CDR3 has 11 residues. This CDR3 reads CAISELGEAFF. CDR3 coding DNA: TGTGCCATCAGTGAGCTCGGTGAAGCTTTCTTT.

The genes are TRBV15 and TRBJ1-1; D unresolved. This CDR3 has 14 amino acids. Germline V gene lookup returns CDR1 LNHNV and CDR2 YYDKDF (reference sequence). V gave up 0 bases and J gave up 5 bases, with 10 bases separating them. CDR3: CATSRDHGGTEAFF. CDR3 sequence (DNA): TGTGCCACCAGCAGAGATCACGGCGGGACTGAAGCTTTCTTT.

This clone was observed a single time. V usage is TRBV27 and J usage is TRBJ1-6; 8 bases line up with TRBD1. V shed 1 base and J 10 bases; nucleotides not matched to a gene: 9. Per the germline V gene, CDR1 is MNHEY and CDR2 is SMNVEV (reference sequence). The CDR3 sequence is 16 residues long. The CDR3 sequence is CASSLYARGPGSPLHF. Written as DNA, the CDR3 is TGTGCCAGCAGTTTATATGCCAGGGGGCCTGGGTCACCCCTCCACTTT.